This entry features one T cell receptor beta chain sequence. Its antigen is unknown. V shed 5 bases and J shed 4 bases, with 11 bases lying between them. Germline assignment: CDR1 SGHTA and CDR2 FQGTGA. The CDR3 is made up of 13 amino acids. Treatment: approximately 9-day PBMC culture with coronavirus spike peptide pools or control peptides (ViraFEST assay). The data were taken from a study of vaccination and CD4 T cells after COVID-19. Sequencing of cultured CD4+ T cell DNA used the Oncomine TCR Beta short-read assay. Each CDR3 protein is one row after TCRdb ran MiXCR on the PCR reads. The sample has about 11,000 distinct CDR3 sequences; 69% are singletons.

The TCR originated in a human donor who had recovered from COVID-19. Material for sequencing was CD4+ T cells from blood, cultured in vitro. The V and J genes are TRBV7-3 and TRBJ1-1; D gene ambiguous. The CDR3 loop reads CASSQDMVTEAFF. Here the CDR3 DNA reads TGTGCCAGCAGCCAAGACATGGTCACTGAAGCTTTCTTT.